The next 32 T cell receptor beta chains were all read from a single sample in a study of T cells after yellow fever vaccination (dated by TCRdb to between 2018 and 2020). Library creation used 5' RACE. Sequencing was carried out with an Illumina NovaSeq 6000. TCRdb trimmed public reads at Q25 via fastp, called clones via MiXCR and kept in-frame beta chains. Every entry covers one CDR3 protein and lists the most common genes and DNA from its rows. The sample contains around 320,000 distinct CDR3 sequences, around a tenth of them found a single time. The ten largest make up roughly 3% of the sample. This specimen's treatment or condition label, interpreted: live attenuated yellow fever vaccine strain. Sequenced here: CD4+ T cells sorted from PBMCs, sampled 45 days after the yellow fever booster vaccination. The receptors stem from a young man who received the YFV17D yellow fever vaccine.

In this sample, this clonotype turned up a few times. The rearrangement joins TRBV10-3 to TRBJ2-3, with 7 nucleotides matching TRBD1. J gave up 11 bases and V 6 bases, and 8 bases lay outside the gene matches. CDR3 length: 12 residues. Germline assignment: CDR1 ENHRY and CDR2 SYGVKD. DNA for the CDR3: TGTGCCATCAGCCTGGACAGGCGACTGCAGTATTTT. It codes for CAISLDRRLQYF.

This clonotype was counted between two and nine times. The chain links TRBV20-1 to TRBJ1-1, with D unclear. V dropped 1 base and J dropped 3 bases, with 6 bases sitting between them. Germline assignment: CDR1 DFQATT and CDR2 SNEGSKA (reference sequence). This CDR3 contains 12 residues. CDR3 in amino acids: CSARGRYTEAFF. CDR3 sequence (DNA): TGCAGTGCTAGAGGGCGGTACACTGAAGCTTTCTTT.

The genes are TRBV15 and TRBJ2-3; 7 nucleotides match TRBD2. The CDR3 is made up of 15 amino acids. With V trimmed by 0 bases and J by 0 bases, 0 bases remained unmatched. CDR1 is LNHNV and CDR2 is YYDKDF in the germline V gene (reference sequence). The DNA of the CDR3 is TGTGCCACCAGCAGAGAGGGGGGGAGCACAGATACGCAGTATTTT. This encodes CATSREGGSTDTQYF.

The genes are TRBV25-1 and TRBJ1-1; no clear D gene. Germline CDR1 is MGHDK and CDR2 is SYGVNS. The CDR3 contains 11 residues. V was trimmed by 2 bases and J by 8 bases, leaving 6 bases between them. The CDR3 sequence is CASSEGGEAFF. The CDR3 DNA reads as TGTGCCAGCAGTGAAGGAGGAGAAGCTTTCTTT. The full variable domain, its missing parts supplied by reference TRBV25-1 and TRBJ1-1, is EADIYQTPRYLVIGTGKKITLECSQTMGHDKMYWYQQDPGMELHLIHYSYGVNSTEKGDLSSESTVSRIRTEHFPLTLESARPSHTSQYLCASSEGGEAFFGQGTRLTVV.

This chain joins TRBV5-1 and TRBJ2-3, with TRBD2 identical over 7 bases. The CDR3 has 13 amino acids. With 3 bases clipped from V and 5 bases from J, the junction kept 3 bases outside the gene matches. The V gene's germline CDR1 is SGHRS and CDR2 YFSETQ. CDR3: CASSSTGGDTQYF. CDR3 bases: TGCGCCAGCAGCTCAACGGGGGGAGATACGCAGTATTTT.

This chain connects TRBV3-1 to TRBJ1-2, with D tentatively TRBD1 (5 bases). CDR3 size: 14 residues. From germline, CDR1 is LGHDT and CDR2 YNNKEL (reference sequence). V was pared by 0 bases and J by 8 bases, with 13 bases between. CDR3 nucleotide sequence: TGTGCCAGCAGCCAAGACCAGGCCCAGGGAGGCTACACCTTC. Its protein is CASSQDQAQGGYTF. Full variable domain (missing parts from reference TRBV3-1 and TRBJ1-2): DTAVSQTPKYLVTQMGNDKSIKCEQNLGHDTMYWYKQDSKKFLKIMFSYNNKELIINETVPNRFSPKSPDKAHLNLHINSLELGDSAVYFCASSQDQAQGGYTFGSGTRLTVV.

The chain uses TRBV6-5 and TRBJ1-6, with a possible D match to TRBD1 (6 bases). The CDR3 extends over 14 amino acids. Germline V lookup: CDR1 MNHEY, CDR2 SVGAGI. Deletions cut 4 bases from V and 7 bases from J, with 11 bases between. CDR3 DNA sequence: TGTGCCAGCAGTTCGGTCAGGGGAAATTCACCCCTCCACTTT. Amino acid sequence: CASSSVRGNSPLHF.

In its sample, this clonotype was seen a few times. The junction departs from germline at one end; a sequencing error may be responsible. The J gene is TRBJ1-1, the V gene TRBV5-6; D gene uncertain. Germline loops: CDR1 SGHDT, CDR2 YYEEEE. CDR3 length: 16 residues. The CDR3 sequence is CASILKGLLKGTEAFF. The CDR3 DNA follows: TGTGCCAGCATCTTGAAAGGGCTTCTTAAGGGAACTGAAGCTTTCTTT.

The chain couples TRBV2 to TRBJ2-7, with 8 bases lining up with TRBD1. This CDR3 region has 12 residues. V dropped 7 bases and J dropped 6; count of bases not matched to a gene: 5. Germline assignment: CDR1 SNHLY and CDR2 FYNNEI. In nucleotides, the CDR3 is TGTGCCAGCAAAGAGACAGGGGCCGAGCAGTACGTC. Translating gives CASKETGAEQYV.

The chain links TRBV7-2 to TRBJ2-1; 7 nucleotides match TRBD2. V lost 4 bases to trimming and J lost 8 bases; unmatched junction nucleotides: 11. CDR1 and CDR2 (germline): SGHTA, FQGNSA. This CDR3 contains 15 residues. CDR3 sequence (DNA): TGTGCCAGCAGCTCATCTAGCGGCCGCCGGTATGAGCAGTTCTTC. It codes for CASSSSSGRRYEQFF.

This clonotype was counted only a few times. The V call is TRBV11-2, the J call TRBJ1-6, with D possibly TRBD1 on 6 matching bases. There are 14 residues in the CDR3. Trimming stripped 4 bases from V and 7 bases from J, with 11 bases between. The germline V gene encodes CDR1 SGHAT and CDR2 FQNNGV. For the CDR3, the DNA is TGTGCCAGCAGCTCCGACAGGTTCAATTCACCCCTCCACTTT. The encoded protein is CASSSDRFNSPLHF.

This clonotype was counted a few times. This chain joins TRBV9 and TRBJ1-5, with 8 nucleotides matching TRBD1. CDR3 length: 13 amino acids. V was clipped by 4 bases and J by 13 bases; unmatched bases: 10. CDR1 SGDLS and CDR2 YYNGEE come from the germline V gene. CDR3 bases: TGTGCCAGCAGCTTCAACTGGACAGGGCCGCAGCATTTT. Amino acid sequence: CASSFNWTGPQHF. Full variable domain (outside the CDR3, taken from reference TRBV9 and TRBJ1-5): DSGVTQTPKHLITATGQRVTLRCSPRSGDLSVYWYQQSLDQGLQFLIQYYNGEERAKGNILERFSAQQFPDLHSELNLSSLELGDSALYFCASSFNWTGPQHFGDGTRLSIL.

In its sample, this clonotype was seen a few times. This chain links TRBV10-2 with TRBJ2-5; 13 nucleotides line up with TRBD2. Germline CDR1 and CDR2: WSHSY and SAAADI. The CDR3 spans 14 residues. Germline trimming cut 6 bases from V and 2 bases from J; bases unmatched to any gene: 0. The CDR3 DNA follows: TGCGCCAGCAGACTAGCGGGGGGGCAAGAGACCCAGTACTTC. It yields the protein CASRLAGGQETQYF.

This clonotype was seen only a few times. The chain has TRBV9 and TRBJ2-5, with D perhaps matching TRBD2 (6 bases). The CDR3 is 15 amino acids. Germline assignment: CDR1 SGDLS and CDR2 YYNGEE. The V end was cut by 0 bases, the J end by 1 base, with 10 bases between. The CDR3 loop is CASSVAGTRQETQYF. The CDR3 region has the DNA TGTGCCAGCAGCGTAGCTGGGACTCGCCAAGAGACCCAGTACTTC.

The sample holds a few counts of this clonotype. The chain recombines TRBV5-5 with TRBJ2-7, with D possibly TRBD1 on 6 matching bases. The CDR3 is made up of 13 amino acids. Germline values: CDR1 SGHKS, CDR2 YYEKEE (reference sequence). The V end lost 3 bases, the J end lost 7 bases, and 14 bases lay between the germline ends. CDR3 sequence (DNA): TGTGCCAGCAGCTGGTCGGGACATTGGGAGCAGTACTTC. Translating it yields CASSWSGHWEQYF. Supplemented by reference TRBV5-5 and TRBJ2-7, the full variable domain reads DAGVTQSPTHLIKTRGQQVTLRCSPISGHKSVSWYQQVLGQGPQFIFQYYEKEERGRGNFPDRFSARQFPNYSSELNVNALLLGDSALYLCASSWSGHWEQYFGPGTRLTVT.

This clonotype was detected a few times. The chain carries TRBV30 and TRBJ1-2; no firm D call. Germline CDR1 GTSNPN, CDR2 SVGIG (reference sequence). The CDR3 length is 10 residues. The V and J ends lost 7 bases and 8 bases respectively, with 11 bases between them. CDR3 nucleotide sequence: TGTGCCTCTCAGGCCGGGGGCTACACCTTC. Protein product: CASQAGGYTF. Full variable domain (missing parts from reference TRBV30 and TRBJ1-2): SQTIHQWPATLVQPVGSPLSLECTVEGTSNPNLYWYRQAAGRGLQLLFYSVGIGQISSEVPQNLSASRPQDRQFILSSKKLLLSDSGFYLCASQAGGYTFGSGTRLTVV.

The chain combines TRBV12-3 or TRBV12-4 with TRBJ1-2, with no clear D. The CDR3 is made up of 14 amino acids. The germline V and J ends were trimmed by 3 bases and 5 bases, with 13 bases remaining between them. The CDR3 region is CASSFPGVEYGYTF. DNA for the CDR3: TGTGCCAGCAGTTTCCCCGGGGTTGAGTATGGCTACACCTTC.

This clonotype was detected ten times or more. The CDR3 sequence is CASSSTGDAGELFF. For the CDR3, the DNA is TGTGCCAGCAGCTCAACAGGGGATGCCGGGGAGCTGTTTTTT. The chain recombines TRBV5-4 with TRBJ2-2; 7 nucleotides match TRBD1. V lost 3 bases to trimming and J lost 6 bases; unmatched junction nucleotides: 5. In germline, CDR1 is SGHNT, CDR2 YYREEE (reference sequence). The CDR3 contains 14 residues. The full variable domain, in which reference TRBV5-4 and TRBJ2-2 provide the parts outside the CDR3, is ETGVTQSPTHLIKTRGQQVTLRCSSQSGHNTVSWYQQALGQGPQFIFQYYREEENGRGNFPPRFSGLQFPNYSSELNVNALELDDSALYLCASSSTGDAGELFFGEGSRLTVL.

In its sample, this clonotype was seen many times. The chain employs TRBV5-1 and TRBJ1-3, with D perhaps matching TRBD1 (5 bases). The CDR3 contains 16 residues. Germline V gene data show CDR1 as SGHRS and CDR2 as YFSETQ. The V end was cut by 3 bases, the J end by 0 bases, with 13 bases between. CDR3 amino acids: CASSSGTGSSGNTIYF. In DNA form, the CDR3 reads TGCGCCAGCAGCTCCGGGACGGGGAGCTCTGGAAACACCATATATTTT.

This chain connects TRBV20-1 to TRBJ2-3, with TRBD1 matching over 7 bases. V shed 1 base and J 4 bases; nucleotides not matched to a gene: 11. The germline V gene has CDR1 DFQATT and CDR2 SNEGSKA (reference sequence). The CDR3 is 16 residues long. The CDR3 region has the DNA TGCAGTGCTAGAGTTCCCCCCAGGGGGATTGCAGATACGCAGTATTTT. This sequence encodes CSARVPPRGIADTQYF.

The chain links TRBV20-1 to TRBJ2-5; D is perhaps TRBD2 (5 bases). Germline lookup yields CDR1 DFQATT and CDR2 SNEGSKA (reference sequence). V lost 7 bases, J lost 2 bases, and 20 bases lay in between. The length of the CDR3 is 15 residues. CDR3 coding DNA: TGCAGTGTTGGCGGCGGGCTGGGTGGACAAGAGACCCAGTACTTC. Translated: CSVGGGLGGQETQYF.

The table lists this clonotype with a few counts. The chain employs TRBV5-1 and TRBJ2-3; 9 positions agree with TRBD2. The length of the CDR3 is 17 residues. From germline, CDR1 is SGHRS and CDR2 YFSETQ. The V segment lost 4 bases and the J segment 2 bases; nucleotides outside the gene matches: 11. CDR3 sequence: CASSPQGLAGPTDTQYF. The CDR3 coding sequence is TGCGCCAGCAGCCCCCAGGGGCTAGCGGGGCCCACAGATACGCAGTATTTT.

The chain's CDR3 is CASSYAGLPSRTQYF. Written as DNA, the CDR3 is TGTGCCAGCAGTTACGCGGGACTCCCTTCCCGGACCCAGTACTTC. V and J are TRBV6-5 and TRBJ2-5, with D maybe TRBD2 (6 bases). The CDR3 spans 15 residues. V lost 2 bases and J 7 bases, leaving 17 bases between the germline ends. CDR1 is MNHEY, CDR2 SVGAGI, per germline.

This clonotype appeared a few times. The V and J genes are TRBV7-6 and TRBJ2-1; D is uncertain. The germline V gene encodes CDR1 SGHVS and CDR2 FNYEAQ. This CDR3 region has 14 residues. The V and J ends lost 2 bases and 8 bases respectively, with 13 bases between them. The CDR3, as DNA: TGTGCCAGCAGCTTATACTGGGGTGACGATGAGCAGTTCTTC. Its protein product is CASSLYWGDDEQFF.

This chain uses TRBV18 with TRBJ2-1, with TRBD2 matching over 7 bases. After removal of 5 bases from V and 9 bases from J, the junction contained 13 bases not matched to a gene. There are 15 residues in the CDR3. Germline loops: CDR1 KGHSH, CDR2 LQKENI. The chain's CDR3 is CASSNSGPGGSEQFF. CDR3 nucleotide sequence: TGTGCCAGCTCAAATAGCGGACCGGGAGGTAGTGAGCAGTTCTTC.

The chain has TRBV19 and TRBJ1-2; D may be TRBD1 (6 bases). CDR1 is LNHDA, CDR2 SQIVND, per germline (reference sequence). Trimming left V 3 bases short and J 5 bases short, with 13 bases between. The CDR3 loop spans 14 amino acids. The CDR3 nucleotides read TGTGCCAGTAGTATGTATCCAGGGGAATATGGCTACACCTTC. Protein: CASSMYPGEYGYTF.

The chain has TRBV27 and TRBJ2-7; TRBD1 might be the D (5 bases). Trimming removed 5 bases from V and 2 bases from J, with 10 bases in between. Germline values: CDR1 MNHEY, CDR2 SMNVEV (reference sequence). This CDR3 region has 13 residues. CDR3 sequence: CASSRRQPYEQYV. CDR3 coding DNA: TGTGCCAGCAGTCGCAGACAGCCCTACGAGCAGTACGTC.

This clonotype was found many times. This chain uses TRBV7-7 with TRBJ2-2, with 9 bases identical to TRBD1. Germline V lookup: CDR1 SSHAT, CDR2 FNYEAQ (reference sequence). J lost 1 base, V lost 1 base, and 7 bases had no gene match. The CDR3 runs 18 residues. The CDR3 is CASSLDDRGIQNTGELFF. CDR3 DNA sequence: TGTGCCAGCAGCTTAGATGACAGGGGGATACAGAACACCGGGGAGCTGTTTTTT.

This clonotype was counted many times. The J gene is TRBJ1-6, the V gene TRBV4-1; 7 bases align to TRBD1. This CDR3 comprises 15 residues. V lost 10 bases to trimming and J lost 7 bases; unmatched junction nucleotides: 13. Germline V gives CDR1 MGHRA, CDR2 YSYEKL. The DNA of the CDR3 is TGCGCCACCCGACAGGGAGGGGGGATAAATTCACCCCTCCACTTT. As protein: CATRQGGGINSPLHF.

The chain employs TRBV20-1 and TRBJ2-5; TRBD1 is a possible D gene (6 bases). The CDR3 covers 13 residues. In germline, CDR1 is DFQATT, CDR2 SNEGSKA (reference sequence). V was cut by 0 bases and J by 3 bases, with 8 bases left in between. As DNA, the CDR3 is TGCAGTGCTAGAGATAGGGGGAAAGAGACCCAGTACTTC. Its translation is CSARDRGKETQYF.

The chain is built from TRBV4-2 and TRBJ2-3, with 9 bases fitting TRBD2. Unmatched junction bases numbered 5, after V lost 0 bases and J lost 1 base. The CDR3 is 17 residues long. Germline loops: CDR1 LGHNA, CDR2 YNFKEQ. CDR3 sequence (DNA): TGTGCCAGCAGCCAAGACGCTAGCGGGGTAGGCACAGATACGCAGTATTTT. It codes for CASSQDASGVGTDTQYF.

The chain recombines TRBV6-1 with TRBJ2-7; unclear D gene. From germline, CDR1 is MNHNS and CDR2 SASEGT. V was clipped by 6 bases and J by 9 bases, with 12 bases between them. The CDR3 length is 11 residues. The chain's CDR3 is CASRDQIGQYF. The CDR3, as DNA: TGTGCCAGCAGGGACCAAATCGGGCAGTACTTC.